The 8 T cell receptor beta chains given below trace back to one sample, sequenced in a study of cytomegalovirus exposure and HLA in healthy donors. PCR primers comprised 60 Vbeta and 13 Jbeta primers. Data came from immunoSEQ multiplex PCR; TCRdb stores just in-frame clones and leaves some out. Found here are just over 200,000 clones, around 80% of them singletons; the top ten hold around 1.7%. Material: PBMCs. The receptors were sampled from a man over 45 in good health and CMV-seronegative.

This rearrangement joins TRBV6-1 to TRBJ2-5; 10 bases match TRBD2. Germline values: CDR1 MNHNS, CDR2 SASEGT. With V trimmed by 8 bases and J by 9 bases, 12 bases remained unmatched. The CDR3 totals 14 residues. The CDR3 protein is CASRALAGEGAQYF. As DNA, the CDR3 is TGTGCCAGCCGGGCGCTAGCGGGAGAGGGGGCCCAGTACTTC.

This rearrangement joins TRBV6-5 to TRBJ2-5; 9 bases map to TRBD2. Matching the DNA end better, TRBJ2-7 makes the J call doubtful. The CDR3 runs to 13 residues. Germline CDR1 is MNHEY and CDR2 is SVGAGI. CDR3 coding DNA: TGTGCCAGCAGATCTAGCGGGGCTTACGAGCAGTACTTC. It is translated as CASRSSGAYEQYF.

The V gene is TRBV6-1, the J gene TRBJ2-3; 7 positions match TRBD2. CDR3 length: 13 residues. Looked up from germline, CDR1 is MNHNS and CDR2 is SASEGT. Germline trimming cut 8 bases from V and 8 bases from J; bases unmatched to any gene: 10. CDR3 region: CASQREGVGTQYF. CDR3 coding DNA: TGTGCCAGCCAGAGGGAGGGAGTTGGTACGCAGTATTTT.

This rearrangement joins TRBV7-9 to TRBJ2-3; 11 positions match TRBD2. The CDR3 loop spans 15 amino acids. Trimming at V came to 7 bases and at J to 0 bases, leaving 3 bases not matched to a gene. Germline loops: CDR1 SEHNR, CDR2 FQNEAQ (reference sequence). CDR3 bases: TGTGCCAGCACCCGGACTAGCGGGAGCACAGATACGCAGTATTTT. This translates into CASTRTSGSTDTQYF.

The chain employs TRBV5-1 and TRBJ1-1; a possible D gene is TRBD1 (6 bases). The length of the CDR3 is 13 residues. CDR1 is SGHRS, CDR2 YFSETQ, per germline. The V and J ends lost 4 bases and 4 bases respectively, with 11 bases between them. CDR3 residues: CASSLTRGTEAFF. The CDR3 nucleotides are TGCGCCAGCAGCCTTACCAGGGGCACTGAAGCTTTCTTT.

The chain is built from TRBV27 and TRBJ1-2; 10 bases align to TRBD1. The CDR3 is 13 residues long. The V gene's germline CDR1 is MNHEY and CDR2 SMNVEV (reference sequence). V lost 8 bases, J lost 8 bases, and 8 bases stayed unmatched. CDR3 sequence reads: CASGTGTGVGYTF. The CDR3 region has the DNA TGTGCCAGCGGTACCGGGACAGGGGTCGGCTACACCTTC.

This chain connects TRBV2 to TRBJ2-5; TRBD1 is a possible D gene (6 bases). Per the germline V gene, CDR1 is SNHLY and CDR2 is FYNNEI. The CDR3 totals 14 residues. Trimming left V 2 bases short and J 4 bases short, with 11 bases between. This chain's CDR3 is CASSETGKVETQYF. CDR3 bases: TGTGCCAGCAGTGAAACAGGGAAAGTAGAGACCCAGTACTTC.

This chain uses TRBV4-1 with TRBJ1-1; 10 bases agree with TRBD1. J was trimmed by 7 bases and V by 5 bases; bases with no gene match: 7. The CDR3 has 14 amino acids. The germline gives CDR1 MGHRA, CDR2 YSYEKL. CDR3 protein: CASSLGTGENEAFF. As DNA, the CDR3 is TGCGCCAGCAGCTTAGGGACAGGGGAAAATGAAGCTTTCTTT.